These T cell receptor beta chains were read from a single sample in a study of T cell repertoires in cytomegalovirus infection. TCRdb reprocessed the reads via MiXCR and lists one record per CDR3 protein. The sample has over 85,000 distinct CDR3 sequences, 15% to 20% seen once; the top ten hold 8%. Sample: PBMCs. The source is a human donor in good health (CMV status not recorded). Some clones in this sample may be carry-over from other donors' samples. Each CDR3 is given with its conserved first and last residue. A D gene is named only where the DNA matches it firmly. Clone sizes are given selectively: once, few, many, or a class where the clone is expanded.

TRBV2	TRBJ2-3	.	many	TGTGCCAGCTCTGAGGGGGGAGCAGATACGCAGTATTTT	CASSEGGADTQYF
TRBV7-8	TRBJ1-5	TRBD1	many	TGTGCCAGCAGCATCTCCGGGACAGGGTACTTTGGGAGCAATCAGCCCCAGCATTTT	CASSISGTGYFGSNQPQHF
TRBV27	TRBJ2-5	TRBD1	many	TGTGCCAGCAGTCTGGGGGACAGGGGGCGAGAGACCCAGTACTTC	CASSLGDRGRETQYF
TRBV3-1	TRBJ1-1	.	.	TGTGCCAGCAGCCAAACACAGGTTAACACTGAAGCTTTCTTT	CASSQTQVNTEAFF
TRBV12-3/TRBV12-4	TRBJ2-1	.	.	TGTGCCAGCAGTCCCCCCCGGCAGCTTATCAACAATGAGCAGTTCTTC	CASSPPRQLINNEQFF
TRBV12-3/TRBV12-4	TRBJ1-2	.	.	TGTGCCAGCAGTTTAGGGTCCGGCTATGGCTACACCTTC	CASSLGSGYGYTF
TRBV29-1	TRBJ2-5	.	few	TGCAGCGTTACAGAAGAGACCCAGTACTTC	CSVTEETQYF
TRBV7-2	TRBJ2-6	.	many	TGTGCCAGCAGGGCCCCTGGGGCCAACGTCCTGACTTTC	CASRAPGANVLTF
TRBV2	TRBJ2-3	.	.	TGTGCCAGCATTGGAAAGGTGCTAGCAGTTACGCAGTATTTT	CASIGKVLAVTQYF
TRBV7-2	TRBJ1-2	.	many	TGTGCCAGCAGCCCCCGACGGGCCTATGGCTACACCTTC	CASSPRRAYGYTF
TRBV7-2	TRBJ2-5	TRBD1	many	TGTGCCAGCAGCTTCCCTGACAGGGAGGAGACCCAGTACTTC	CASSFPDREETQYF
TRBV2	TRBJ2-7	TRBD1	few	TGTGCCAGCAGTGATACTGGGACAGCCCCGAACTTC	CASSDTGTAPNF
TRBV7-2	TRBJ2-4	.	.	TGTGCCAGCAGTCGACCTCCCGTCGGGAACATTCAGTACTTC	CASSRPPVGNIQYF
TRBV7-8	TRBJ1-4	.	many	TGTGCCAGCAGCTTTGGGAGATGGAATGAAAAACTGTTTTTT	CASSFGRWNEKLFF
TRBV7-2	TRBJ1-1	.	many	TGTGCCAGCAGCCTGAGAGGTGTGGGCACTGAAGCTTTCTTT	CASSLRGVGTEAFF
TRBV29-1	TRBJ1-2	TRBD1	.	TGCAGCGTCGAAACAGGGGGCCCCGGCTACACCTTC	CSVETGGPGYTF
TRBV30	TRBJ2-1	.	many	TGTGCCTGGAGTGACGATAGCTCCTACAATGAGCAGTTCTTC	CAWSDDSSYNEQFF
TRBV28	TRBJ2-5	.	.	TGTGCCAGCAGTTTCCTCTTTCGGAACCAAGAGACCCAGTACTTC	CASSFLFRNQETQYF
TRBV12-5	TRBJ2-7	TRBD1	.	TGTGCTAGTGGTTTCCTACCGGGACAGATCTACGAGCAGTACTTC	CASGFLPGQIYEQYF
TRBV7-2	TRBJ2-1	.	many	TGTGCCAGCAGCTTAAGTCACATACGGGAGCAGTTCTTC	CASSLSHIREQFF
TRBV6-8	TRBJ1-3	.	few	TGTGCCAGCGGCGGCAGTCCTGGAAACACCATATATTTT	CASGGSPGNTIYF
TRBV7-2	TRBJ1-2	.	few	TGTGCCAGCAGCTTAGTTTCAGGGAACTATGGCTACACCTTC	CASSLVSGNYGYTF
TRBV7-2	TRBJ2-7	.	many	TGTGCCAGCAGCCTTCGAATTGCTAGGGACGAGCAGTACTTC	CASSLRIARDEQYF
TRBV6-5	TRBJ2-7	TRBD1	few	TGTGCCAGCAAGGGACAGGGGGTCGACGAGCAGTACTTC	CASKGQGVDEQYF
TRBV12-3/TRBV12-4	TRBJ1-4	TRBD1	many	TGTGCCAGCAGCCGGACAGGGGGAAATGAAAAACTGTTTTTT	CASSRTGGNEKLFF
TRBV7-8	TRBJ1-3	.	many	TGTGCCAGCAGTTTAGACAGGATCTCTGGAAACACCATATATTTT	CASSLDRISGNTIYF